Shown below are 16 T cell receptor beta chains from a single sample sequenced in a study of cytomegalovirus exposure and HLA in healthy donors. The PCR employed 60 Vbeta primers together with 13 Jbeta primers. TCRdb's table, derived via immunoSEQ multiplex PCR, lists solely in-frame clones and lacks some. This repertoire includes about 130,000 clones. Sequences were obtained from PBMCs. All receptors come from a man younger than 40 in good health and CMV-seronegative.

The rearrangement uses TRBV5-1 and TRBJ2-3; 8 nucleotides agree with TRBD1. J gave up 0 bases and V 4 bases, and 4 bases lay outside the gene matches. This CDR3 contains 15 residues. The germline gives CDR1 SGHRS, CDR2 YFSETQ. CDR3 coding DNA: TGCGCCAGCAGCCCCAGGGGGCGAAGCACAGATACGCAGTATTTT. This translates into CASSPRGRSTDTQYF.

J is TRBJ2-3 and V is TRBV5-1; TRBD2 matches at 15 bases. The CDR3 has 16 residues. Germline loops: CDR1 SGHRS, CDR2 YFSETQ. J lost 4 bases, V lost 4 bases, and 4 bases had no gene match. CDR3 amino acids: CASSEGLAGGADTQYF. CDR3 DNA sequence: TGCGCCAGCAGCGAGGGACTAGCGGGAGGAGCAGATACGCAGTATTTT.

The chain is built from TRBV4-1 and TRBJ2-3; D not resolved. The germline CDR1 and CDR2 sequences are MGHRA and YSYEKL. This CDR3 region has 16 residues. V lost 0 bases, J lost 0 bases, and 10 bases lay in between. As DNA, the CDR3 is TGCGCCAGCAGCCAAGATCCAGGCCCAAGCACAGATACGCAGTATTTT. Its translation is CASSQDPGPSTDTQYF.

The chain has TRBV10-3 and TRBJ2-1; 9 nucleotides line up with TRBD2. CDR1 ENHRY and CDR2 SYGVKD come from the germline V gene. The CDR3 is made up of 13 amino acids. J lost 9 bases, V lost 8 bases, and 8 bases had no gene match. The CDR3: CAIQAGGPVEQFF. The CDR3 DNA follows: TGTGCCATCCAGGCGGGAGGGCCGGTTGAGCAGTTCTTC.

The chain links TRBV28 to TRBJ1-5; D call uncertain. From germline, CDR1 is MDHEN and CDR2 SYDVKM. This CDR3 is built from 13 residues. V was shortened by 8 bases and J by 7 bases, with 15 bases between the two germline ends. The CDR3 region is CASSYEGGQPQHF. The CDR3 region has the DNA TGTGCCAGCTCTTATGAGGGAGGACAGCCCCAGCATTTT.

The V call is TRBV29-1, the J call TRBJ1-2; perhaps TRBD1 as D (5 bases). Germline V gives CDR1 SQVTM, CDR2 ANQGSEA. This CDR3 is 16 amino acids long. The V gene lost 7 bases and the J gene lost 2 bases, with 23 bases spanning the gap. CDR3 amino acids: CSGYKFGDSKNYGYTF. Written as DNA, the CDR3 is TGCAGCGGGTACAAATTCGGGGACTCAAAGAACTATGGCTACACCTTC. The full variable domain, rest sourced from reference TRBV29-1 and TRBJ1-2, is SAVISQKPSRDICQRGTSLTIQCQVDSQVTMMFWYRQQPGQSLTLIATANQGSEATYESGFVIDKFPISRPNLTFSTLTVSNMSPEDSSIYLCSGYKFGDSKNYGYTFGSGTRLTVV.

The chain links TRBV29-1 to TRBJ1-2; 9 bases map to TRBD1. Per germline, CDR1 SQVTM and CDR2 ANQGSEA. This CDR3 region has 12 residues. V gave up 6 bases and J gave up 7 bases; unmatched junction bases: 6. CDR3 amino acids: CSVGGTGTGYTF. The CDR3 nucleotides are TGCAGCGTCGGAGGGACAGGGACTGGCTACACCTTC.

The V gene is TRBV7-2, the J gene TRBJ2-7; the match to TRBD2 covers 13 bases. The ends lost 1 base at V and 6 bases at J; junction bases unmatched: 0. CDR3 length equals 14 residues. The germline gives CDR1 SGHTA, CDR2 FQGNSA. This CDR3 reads CASSLGLAGGEQYF. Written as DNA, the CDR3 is TGTGCCAGCAGCTTAGGACTAGCGGGAGGCGAGCAGTACTTC.

CDR3 residues: CASSSFGQGYEQYF. CDR3 DNA: TGTGCCAGCTCATCCTTCGGACAGGGCTACGAGCAGTACTTC. This rearrangement joins TRBV18 to TRBJ2-7; 8 bases line up with TRBD1. Looked up from germline, CDR1 is KGHSH and CDR2 is LQKENI. There are 14 residues in the CDR3. V lost 5 bases to trimming and J lost 3 bases; unmatched junction nucleotides: 6.

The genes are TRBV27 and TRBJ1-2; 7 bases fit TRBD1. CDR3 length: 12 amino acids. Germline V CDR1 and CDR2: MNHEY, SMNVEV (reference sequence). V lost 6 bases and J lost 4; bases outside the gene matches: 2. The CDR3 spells CASSGTAYGYTF. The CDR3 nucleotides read TGTGCCAGCAGCGGGACAGCCTATGGCTACACCTTC.

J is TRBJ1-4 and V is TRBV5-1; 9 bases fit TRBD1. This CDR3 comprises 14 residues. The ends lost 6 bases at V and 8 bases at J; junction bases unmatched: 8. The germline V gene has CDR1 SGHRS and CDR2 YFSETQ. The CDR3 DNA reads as TGCGCCAGCACCTTAGGACAGGGGAAAGAAAAACTGTTTTTT. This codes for CASTLGQGKEKLFF.

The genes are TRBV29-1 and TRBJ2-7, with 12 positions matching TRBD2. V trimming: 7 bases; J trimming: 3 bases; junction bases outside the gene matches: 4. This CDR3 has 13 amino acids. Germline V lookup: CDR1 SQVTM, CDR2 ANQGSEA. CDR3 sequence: CSALTSGSYEQYF. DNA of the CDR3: TGCAGCGCACTGACTAGCGGGAGCTACGAGCAGTACTTC.

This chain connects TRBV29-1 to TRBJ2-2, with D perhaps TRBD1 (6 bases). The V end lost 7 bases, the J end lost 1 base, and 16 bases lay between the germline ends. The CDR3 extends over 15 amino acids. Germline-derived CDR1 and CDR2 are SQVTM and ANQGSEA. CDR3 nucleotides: TGCAGCGCGCGGGCCATAGGGGGGAACACCGGGGAGCTGTTTTTT. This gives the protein CSARAIGGNTGELFF.

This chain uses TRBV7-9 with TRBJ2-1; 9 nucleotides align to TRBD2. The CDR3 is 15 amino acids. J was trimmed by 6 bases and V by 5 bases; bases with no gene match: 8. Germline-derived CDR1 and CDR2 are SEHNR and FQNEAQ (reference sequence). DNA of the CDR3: TGTGCCAGCAGCGGCATAGCGGGAGAATTCAATGAGCAGTTCTTC. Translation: CASSGIAGEFNEQFF.

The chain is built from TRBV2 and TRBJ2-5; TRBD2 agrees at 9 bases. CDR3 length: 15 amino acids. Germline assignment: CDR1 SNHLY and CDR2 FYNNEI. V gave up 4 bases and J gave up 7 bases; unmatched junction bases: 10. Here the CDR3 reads CASSATSGRIGTQYF. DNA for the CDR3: TGTGCCAGCAGTGCGACTAGCGGCCGGATCGGGACCCAGTACTTC.

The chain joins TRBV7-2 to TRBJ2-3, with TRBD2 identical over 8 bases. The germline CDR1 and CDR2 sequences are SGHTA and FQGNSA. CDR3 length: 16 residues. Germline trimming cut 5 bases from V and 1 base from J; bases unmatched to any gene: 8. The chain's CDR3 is CASSPRLARGTDTQYF. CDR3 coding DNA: TGTGCCAGCAGCCCCAGACTAGCGAGGGGCACAGATACGCAGTATTTT.